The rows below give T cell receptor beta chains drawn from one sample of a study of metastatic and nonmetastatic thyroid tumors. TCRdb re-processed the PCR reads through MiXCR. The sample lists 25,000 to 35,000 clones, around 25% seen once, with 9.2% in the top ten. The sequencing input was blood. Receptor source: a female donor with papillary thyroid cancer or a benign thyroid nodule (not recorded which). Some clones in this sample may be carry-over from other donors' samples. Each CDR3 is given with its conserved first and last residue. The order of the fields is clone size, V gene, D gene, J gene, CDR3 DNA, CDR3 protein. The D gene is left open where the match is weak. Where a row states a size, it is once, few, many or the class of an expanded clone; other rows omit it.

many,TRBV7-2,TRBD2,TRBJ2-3,TGTGCCAGCAGCCGGGGGAGCGGGAGAGTCCCAGATACGCAGTATTTT,CASSRGSGRVPDTQYF
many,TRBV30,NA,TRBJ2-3,TGTGCCTGGAACACTAGCCCTAGCACAGATACGCAGTATTTT,CAWNTSPSTDTQYF
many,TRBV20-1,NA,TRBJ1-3,TGCAGTGCTGCCTGGACAGCTGGAAACACCATATATTTT,CSAAWTAGNTIYF
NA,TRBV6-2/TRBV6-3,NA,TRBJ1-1,TGTGCCAGCAGTTCTCAGGGAGGATGGACTGAAGCTTTCTTT,CASSSQGGWTEAFF
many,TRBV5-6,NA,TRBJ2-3,TGTGCCAGCAGCTACCAAGGGGCCTCTCGCACAGATACGCAGTATTTT,CASSYQGASRTDTQYF
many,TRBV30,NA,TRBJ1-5,TGTGCCTGGAGCGACGGTGGTCAGCCCCAGCATTTT,CAWSDGGQPQHF
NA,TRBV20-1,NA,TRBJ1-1,TGCTGTGCTAGAGTCACGAACACTGAAGCTTTCTTT,CCARVTNTEAFF
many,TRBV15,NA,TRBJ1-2,TGTGCCACCAGCAGAGATCGTTGGGGGGATCATGGCTACACCTTC,CATSRDRWGDHGYTF
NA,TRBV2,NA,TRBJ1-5,TGTGCCAGCATCCAGGACGGCTATTTTCAGCCCCAGCATTTT,CASIQDGYFQPQHF
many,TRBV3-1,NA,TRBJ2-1,TGTGCCAGCAGCGAAACTAGCCACAAACTCAATGAGCAGTTCTTC,CASSETSHKLNEQFF
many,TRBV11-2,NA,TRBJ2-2,TGTGCCAGCAGCTTAGGTCGCGGCTCGAACACCGGGGAGCTGTTTTTT,CASSLGRGSNTGELFF
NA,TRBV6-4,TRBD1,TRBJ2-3,TGTGCCAGCAGTGACGGGACAGGGGGCACAGATACGCAGTATTTT,CASSDGTGGTDTQYF
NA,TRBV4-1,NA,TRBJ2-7,TGCGCCAGCAGACGCTTTGACAGACCTTCCTACGAGCAGTACTTC,CASRRFDRPSYEQYF
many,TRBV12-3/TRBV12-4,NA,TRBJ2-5,TGTGCCAGCAGTTTTGGGGGGTACCAAGAGACCCAGTACTTC,CASSFGGYQETQYF
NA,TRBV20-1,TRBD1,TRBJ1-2,TGCAGTGCTAGGGACGGACAGGGTAAGGGTGGCTACACCTTC,CSARDGQGKGGYTF
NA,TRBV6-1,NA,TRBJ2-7,TGTGCCAGCAGTGACTCCGCTGACTCCTACGAGCAGTACTTC,CASSDSADSYEQYF
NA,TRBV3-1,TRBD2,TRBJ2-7,TGTGCCAGCAGCCACAGTGATGAAACTAGCGGGAGTAATTACGAGCAGTACTTC,CASSHSDETSGSNYEQYF
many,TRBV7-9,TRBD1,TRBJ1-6,TGTGCCAGCAGCTTAGGAGGGGGCCAGTCACCCCTCCACTTT,CASSLGGGQSPLHF
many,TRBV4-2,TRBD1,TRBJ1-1,TGTGCCAGCAGCCCCCGGACAGGGGCGGGATACACTGAAGCTTTCTTT,CASSPRTGAGYTEAFF
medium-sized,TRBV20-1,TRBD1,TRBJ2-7,TGCACCCACTCCCGACAGGGTTCCTACGAGCAGTACTTC,CTHSRQGSYEQYF
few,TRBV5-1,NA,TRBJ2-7,TGCGCCAGCAGCTTGGGGGACGCGAACTCCGAGCAGTACTTC,CASSLGDANSEQYF
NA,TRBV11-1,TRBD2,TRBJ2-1,TGTGCCAGCAGCTTGGTTGTGAGTGGAGCGGGAAACAATGAGCAGTTCTTC,CASSLVVSGAGNNEQFF
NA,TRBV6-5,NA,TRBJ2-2,TGTGCCAGCAGTTATATCTCAGGGGGAGGCGGGGAGCTGTTTTTT,CASSYISGGGGELFF
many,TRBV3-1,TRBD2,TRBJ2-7,TGTGCCAGCAGCCGCCCGGGAAGCGGGAGCGACGAGCAGTACTTC,CASSRPGSGSDEQYF
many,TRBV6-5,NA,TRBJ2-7,TGTGCCAGCAGTTACGACAGCTCCTACGAGCAGTACTTC,CASSYDSSYEQYF
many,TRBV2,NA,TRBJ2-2,TGTGCCAGCAGGACCCAGGGTCTAAACACCGGGGAGCTGTTTTTT,CASRTQGLNTGELFF
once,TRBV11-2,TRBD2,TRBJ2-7,TGTGCCAGCAGCGTTTTAGCGGGAGGACGCTCCTACGAGCAGTACTTC,CASSVLAGGRSYEQYF
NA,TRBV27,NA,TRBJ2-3,TGTGCCACCAGTCGAAACCCCGGGGAGGGGGACAGAGATACGCAGTATTTT,CATSRNPGEGDRDTQYF
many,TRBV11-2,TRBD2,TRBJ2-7,TGTGCCAGCAGCTTAGATCGATCCCGGGGGAGGGCCTACGAGCAGTACTTC,CASSLDRSRGRAYEQYF
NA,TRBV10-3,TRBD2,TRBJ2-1,TGTGCCATAAGTGGTCTAGCGGGAGAAGTTGAGCCGTTCTTC,CAISGLAGEVEPFF
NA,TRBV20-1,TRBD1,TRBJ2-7,TGCAGTGCTTTTGGACCGGGACAGGGGGCTAGAAACGAGCAGTACTTC,CSAFGPGQGARNEQYF
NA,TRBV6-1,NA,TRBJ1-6,TGTGCCAGCCGGCTAATGGGGGGGCCCTCTTCACCCCTCCACTTT,CASRLMGGPSSPLHF